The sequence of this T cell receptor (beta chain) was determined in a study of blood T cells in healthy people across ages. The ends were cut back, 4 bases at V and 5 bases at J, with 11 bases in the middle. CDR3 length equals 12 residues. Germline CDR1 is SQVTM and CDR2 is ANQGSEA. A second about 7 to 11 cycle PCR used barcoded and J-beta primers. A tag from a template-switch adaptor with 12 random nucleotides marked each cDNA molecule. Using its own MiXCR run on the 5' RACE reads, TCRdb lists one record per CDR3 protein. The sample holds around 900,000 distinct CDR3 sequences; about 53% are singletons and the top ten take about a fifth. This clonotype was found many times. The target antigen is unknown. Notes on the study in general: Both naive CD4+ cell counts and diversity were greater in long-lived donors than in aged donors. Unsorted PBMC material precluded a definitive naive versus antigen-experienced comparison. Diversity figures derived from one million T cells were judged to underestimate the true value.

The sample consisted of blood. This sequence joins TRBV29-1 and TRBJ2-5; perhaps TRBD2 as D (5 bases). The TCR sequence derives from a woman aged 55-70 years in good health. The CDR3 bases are TGCAGCGTTGTTGCTAGCATGGAGACCCAGTACTTC. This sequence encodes CSVVASMETQYF.